The source of this TCR beta chain is a study of blood T cell repertoires in COVID-19. Germline CDR1 is MNHEY and CDR2 is SVGAGI. The CDR3 runs 14 residues. Trimming removed 10 bases from V and 2 bases from J; junction bases left unmatched: 10. The table came from immunoSEQ multiplex PCR; TCRdb's copy has only in-frame clones and leaves some out. This table has fewer than 120,000 clones, just over 75% appearing once. V usage is TRBV6-5 and J usage is TRBJ1-1; 7 bases match TRBD1. Specimen: peripheral blood. The receptor was derived from a woman aged 80 or over with acute or convalescent COVID-19. CDR3 amino acids: CATKFRQGNTEAFF. The CDR3 DNA reads TGTGCCACCAAATTTAGACAGGGTAACACTGAAGCTTTCTTT.